This TCR beta chain is drawn from a study of shared clonotypes between healthy human individuals. This CDR3 spans 16 amino acids. V was pared by 8 bases and J by 0 bases, with 17 bases between. The V gene's germline CDR1 is MDHEN and CDR2 SYDVKM. The naive CD8 subset, CD45RO-negative cells positively selected for CCR7, excluded terminally differentiated effector memory CD45RA+ cells. An approximately 200 ng quantity of DNA, about 30,000 T cell genomes, went into the sorted-subset replicate PCRs. Assay used: immunoSEQ multiplex PCR; TCRdb lists only in-frame clones, some missing. Among under 1 million clones listed, 85% to 95% were seen once.

The chain is built from TRBV28 and TRBJ1-3; possible D gene TRBD1, 5 bases. The clonotype originates from a man aged 25-45 years in good health. Sequenced material: naive CD8+ T cells sorted from blood. The CDR3 nucleotides read TGTGCCAGCTCGGTAGACGGGACCGGCTCTGGAAACACCATATATTTT. Encoded protein: CASSVDGTGSGNTIYF. Combining the CDR3 with reference TRBV28 and TRBJ1-3 gives the whole variable domain DVKVTQSSRYLVKRTGEKVFLECVQDMDHENMFWYRQDPGLGLRLIYFSYDVKMKEKGDIPEGYSVSREKKERFSLILESASTNQTSMYLCASSVDGTGSGNTIYFGEGSWLTVV.